This T cell receptor (beta chain) was sequenced in a study of T cells in women clearing cervical HPV infection. Study summary: Controls' single incident HPV16 infection cleared within 12 months without precancer. Case blood was drawn a median approximately 21 weeks after lesion detection.

The junction had 15 bases not matched to a gene; V was cut back by 9 bases and J by 2 bases. The CDR3 covers 17 residues. Germline V gene sequence: CDR1 LNHDA, CDR2 SQIVND (reference sequence). Whole-study findings and limits: T-cell numbers per sample were unknown and may explain richness differences. TRBV6-7 abundance was lower in cases than controls (approximately 0.1% versus 0.17%).

About this clone itself: Antigen specificity is unknown. The missing CDR3 end, 3 residues past where the read stops, is filled in from the germline J gene.

Generated by immunoSEQ multiplex PCR, the TCRdb table keeps only in-frame clones and is missing some. This table holds some 30,000 clones. This sequence originates from a woman between 18 and 69 years old with a cervical HPV16 infection that either progressed to CIN3+ or cleared (not recorded which). What was sequenced was blood buffy coat. The chain carries TRBV19 and TRBJ2-1, with TRBD2 identical over 8 bases. The sequenced part of the CDR3 DNA is TGTGCCAGCAGCCGGGTTGCGGGAGGACTCGCCTACAATGAG. Its protein product is CASSRVAGGLAYNE. The complete CDR3 sequence is CASSRVAGGLAYNEQFF.